This T cell receptor (beta chain) was observed in a study of CD8+ T cells in alopecia areata. About the research overall: Oral tofacitinib, 5 to 10 mg twice daily, was given in an open-label trial.

RNA, once extracted, was reverse transcribed into cDNA for use as the sequencing template. The method was immunoSEQ multiplex PCR; TCRdb's version includes in-frame clones alone and lacks a portion of them. The repertoire holds some 190,000 clones, with 45% to 75% as singletons. Study-level findings and limits: Baseline CD8+ expansion's link to response remains uncertain, as there was one nonresponder. Especially in alopecia totalis/universalis, lesional scalp showed greater clonality than normal scalp did.

Treatment meaning: oral pan-JAK inhibitor, 5-10 mg twice daily. In this sample, this clone turned up a few times. Its cognate antigen is unknown. Germline V gene lookup returns CDR1 SGHVS and CDR2 FQNEAQ. J lost 0 bases, V lost 3 bases, and 3 bases had no gene match. The CDR3 has 16 amino acids. The receptor was isolated from a human donor with alopecia areata. The starting material was CD4+ T cells sorted from blood, obtained at week 4, from a patient treated with tofacitinib. The rearrangement joins TRBV7-8 to TRBJ2-3; 10 bases agree with TRBD2. CDR3 DNA sequence: TGTGCCAGCAGCTTCCTAGCGGGGGTTAGCACAGATACGCAGTATTTT. Translating it yields CASSFLAGVSTDTQYF.